Following are 27 T cell receptor beta chains from one sample sequenced in a study of cytomegalovirus exposure and HLA in healthy donors. The PCR was carried out with 60 Vbeta primers and 13 Jbeta primers. Only in-frame clones appear in the TCRdb table, and some are missing; sequencing was by immunoSEQ multiplex PCR. The table has about 130,000 clones, approximately 78% seen once; the top ten hold 5.5% to 7.5%. Sample: PBMCs. These receptors came from a woman in her forties in good health and CMV-seropositive.

The chain has TRBV6-4 and TRBJ2-2; D gene unclear. Looked up from germline, CDR1 is MRHNA and CDR2 is SNTAGT. There are 15 residues in the CDR3. Trimming left V 0 bases short and J 4 bases short, with 9 bases between. DNA of the CDR3: TGTGCCAGCAGTGACTCGATTTTTAGCACCGGGGAGCTGTTTTTT. Protein product: CASSDSIFSTGELFF.

On this clone itself: At one boundary the junction diverges from the germline segment, which might be a read error. The chain couples TRBV7-9 to TRBJ2-7; TRBD2 matches 11 bases. The CDR3 sequence is 15 residues long. The germline CDR1 and CDR2 sequences are SEHNR and FQNEAQ (reference sequence). The DNA of the CDR3 is TGTGCCAGCAGTCCTAGGACTAGCGGGTCCTCCGAGCAGTACTTC. This gives the protein CASSPRTSGSSEQYF.

CDR3 protein: CSVFEGQGRAEAFF. For the CDR3, the DNA is TGCAGCGTCTTTGAGGGACAGGGTCGCGCTGAAGCTTTCTTT. This chain joins TRBV29-1 and TRBJ1-1; 9 nucleotides agree with TRBD1. This CDR3 contains 14 residues. Germline values: CDR1 SQVTM, CDR2 ANQGSEA. The trim removed 6 bases at V and 6 bases at J, leaving 11 bases unmatched.

The rearrangement joins TRBV5-4 to TRBJ2-7, with 12 bases matching TRBD1. The germline V gene encodes CDR1 SGHNT and CDR2 YYREEE (reference sequence). This CDR3 comprises 16 residues. After removal of 0 bases from V and 5 bases from J, the junction contained 6 bases not matched to a gene. CDR3 DNA: TGTGCCAGCAGCTTGGCAGGGGGACAGGGGGCTAACGAGCAGTACTTC. Amino acid sequence: CASSLAGGQGANEQYF. Full variable domain (remainder filled in from reference TRBV5-4 and TRBJ2-7): ETGVTQSPTHLIKTRGQQVTLRCSSQSGHNTVSWYQQALGQGPQFIFQYYREEENGRGNFPPRFSGLQFPNYSSELNVNALELDDSALYLCASSLAGGQGANEQYFGPGTRLTVT.

The chain carries TRBV9 and TRBJ1-1; TRBD1 matches at 7 bases. Germline V gene data show CDR1 as SGDLS and CDR2 as YYNGEE. This CDR3 has 15 amino acids. The J segment lost 1 base and the V segment lost 6 bases, leaving 9 bases of the junction unmatched. The CDR3 DNA is TGTGCCAGCACCCCAGGGGCAGGGGGGAACACTGAAGCTTTCTTT. Its protein is CASTPGAGGNTEAFF.

The chain has TRBV7-2 and TRBJ2-6; 8 bases are a match to TRBD1. This CDR3 has 16 residues. Per germline, CDR1 SGHTA and CDR2 FQGNSA. V shed 5 bases and J 0 bases; nucleotides not matched to a gene: 3. For the CDR3, the DNA is TGTGCCAGCAGCCCAGGGGGCCCCTCTGGGGCCAACGTCCTGACTTTC. This translates into CASSPGGPSGANVLTF.

The chain carries TRBV4-2 and TRBJ2-7; D is uncertain. Germline V lookup: CDR1 LGHNA, CDR2 YNFKEQ. This CDR3 has 15 residues. V lost 7 bases, J lost 0 bases, and 16 bases lay in between. The CDR3 here is CASTPSLWSSYEQYF. In DNA, the CDR3 is TGTGCCAGCACCCCTTCCCTTTGGAGCTCCTACGAGCAGTACTTC.

The chain couples TRBV10-1 to TRBJ2-4, with D possibly TRBD1 on 5 matching bases. From germline, CDR1 is WNHNN and CDR2 SYGVQD (reference sequence). CDR3 size: 17 residues. Trimming shortened V by 11 bases and J by 0 bases, and 23 bases separated the two germline ends. As DNA, the CDR3 is TGCGCCTCTCAGAAGGGGCACCAAAGACTAGCCAAAAACATTCAGTACTTC. Protein: CASQKGHQRLAKNIQYF.

The chain links TRBV7-2 to TRBJ2-1; D ambiguous. From germline, CDR1 is SGHTA and CDR2 FQGNSA. This CDR3 comprises 15 residues. Trimming stripped 5 bases from V and 1 base from J, with 12 bases between. The CDR3 spells CASSRGDGSYNEQFF. CDR3 nucleotides: TGTGCCAGCAGCCGAGGAGACGGATCCTACAATGAGCAGTTCTTC.

V usage is TRBV27 and J usage is TRBJ1-2; 10 bases fit TRBD1. The CDR3 loop spans 15 amino acids. The V gene end was trimmed by 5 bases and the J gene end by 3 bases; junction bases not matched to a gene: 6. Germline V CDR1 and CDR2: MNHEY, SMNVEV (reference sequence). The DNA for the CDR3 is TGTGCCAGCAGTCCTACGACAGGGGGCCACTATGGCTACACCTTC. Translated: CASSPTTGGHYGYTF.

This chain joins TRBV5-6 and TRBJ2-5; a possible D gene is TRBD2 (6 bases). This CDR3 contains 14 residues. The germline V and J ends were trimmed by 0 bases and 3 bases, with 9 bases remaining between them. CDR1 and CDR2 (germline): SGHDT, YYEEEE. The CDR3 sequence is CASSLVPGEETQYF. The CDR3 DNA follows: TGTGCCAGCAGCTTGGTTCCGGGGGAAGAGACCCAGTACTTC.

This chain uses TRBV27 with TRBJ2-7; weak D call: TRBD2 (5 bases). Germline CDR1 reads MNHEY; CDR2 reads SMNVEV (reference sequence). This CDR3 has 14 residues. V was shortened by 3 bases and J by 3 bases, with 12 bases between the two germline ends. The CDR3: CASSFQAALYEQYF. CDR3 nucleotides: TGTGCCAGCAGTTTCCAAGCGGCCCTCTACGAGCAGTACTTC.

The chain has TRBV27 and TRBJ2-7; the match to TRBD2 covers 10 bases. CDR1 is MNHEY, CDR2 SMNVEV, per germline (reference sequence). This CDR3 has 15 residues. Trimming removed 2 bases from V and 0 bases from J; junction bases left unmatched: 1. The CDR3 DNA follows: TGTGCCAGCAGTTTACTAGCGGGGGACTCCTACGAGCAGTACTTC. As protein: CASSLLAGDSYEQYF.

The chain joins TRBV30 to TRBJ2-1, with 10 bases matching TRBD2. V lost 2 bases and J lost 8; bases outside the gene matches: 12. Germline lookup yields CDR1 GTSNPN and CDR2 SVGIG (reference sequence). The CDR3 runs 16 residues. The CDR3 here is CAWSRVASGGGYEQFF. The CDR3 DNA follows: TGTGCCTGGAGTAGAGTAGCTAGCGGGGGTGGCTATGAGCAGTTCTTC.

This chain connects TRBV30 to TRBJ2-5, with 8 bases fitting TRBD2. The CDR3 totals 14 residues. The V gene end was trimmed by 0 bases and the J gene end by 5 bases; junction bases not matched to a gene: 5. The germline V gene encodes CDR1 GTSNPN and CDR2 SVGIG (reference sequence). CDR3 protein: CAWSVQAGVETQYF. The CDR3, as DNA: TGTGCCTGGAGTGTACAAGCGGGGGTTGAGACCCAGTACTTC. The full variable domain, with the rest looked up from reference TRBV30 and TRBJ2-5, is SQTIHQWPATLVQPVGSPLSLECTVEGTSNPNLYWYRQAAGRGLQLLFYSVGIGQISSEVPQNLSASRPQDRQFILSSKKLLLSDSGFYLCAWSVQAGVETQYFGPGTRLLVL.

This sequence joins TRBV10-3 and TRBJ2-7, with TRBD1 as a possible D gene (7 bases). Germline assignment: CDR1 ENHRY and CDR2 SYGVKD. This CDR3 has 14 amino acids. The V end lost 8 bases, the J end lost 4 bases, and 18 bases lay between the germline ends. The DNA for the CDR3 is TGTGCCATCCAGGCGGGGCAGGGGGTATACGAGCAGTACTTC. This codes for CAIQAGQGVYEQYF.

V usage is TRBV19 and J usage is TRBJ1-2; 7 bases align to TRBD1. The CDR3 is made up of 18 amino acids. Per germline, CDR1 LNHDA and CDR2 SQIVND (reference sequence). The ends lost 7 bases at V and 4 bases at J; junction bases unmatched: 21. The CDR3 sequence is CASTTPVRPGTAVYGYTF. The CDR3 DNA reads as TGTGCCAGTACCACTCCCGTCCGTCCCGGGACAGCCGTCTATGGCTACACCTTC.

Comment on this clone: The sample has other DNA sequences that encode this CDR3 too. This chain links TRBV18 with TRBJ1-1; D unclear. This CDR3 spans 14 amino acids. Germline V gene data show CDR1 as KGHSH and CDR2 as LQKENI. V dropped 0 bases and J dropped 5 bases, with 10 bases sitting between them. CDR3 nucleotide sequence: TGTGCCAGCTCACCACCGTCCGGCGGAACTGAAGCTTTCTTT. It is translated as CASSPPSGGTEAFF.

A single count supports this clone. This chain uses TRBV10-3 with TRBJ1-5; 10 bases align to TRBD1. The V and J ends lost 6 bases and 4 bases, in that order; junction bases with no gene match: 6. This CDR3 comprises 15 residues. CDR1 and CDR2 from the germline V gene are ENHRY and SYGVKD. The DNA of the CDR3 is TGTGCCATCAGCACGGACAGGGGGGAGAATCAGCCCCAGCATTTT. Translation: CAISTDRGENQPQHF.

This clone was counted between two and nine times. The rearrangement joins TRBV5-4 to TRBJ1-2, with D perhaps TRBD1 (5 bases). The CDR3 totals 13 residues. V lost 0 bases to trimming and J lost 8 bases, with 11 bases between them. Germline lookup yields CDR1 SGHNT and CDR2 YYREEE (reference sequence). CDR3 in DNA: TGTGCCAGCAGCTTGGGTCAGGGCGAGGGCTACACCTTC. Translated, it gives CASSLGQGEGYTF.

The chain carries TRBV19 and TRBJ2-2; tentative D call: TRBD2 (6 bases). CDR1 and CDR2 (germline): LNHDA, SQIVND (reference sequence). This CDR3 has 17 residues. V was trimmed by 2 bases and J by 3 bases, leaving 16 bases between them. The CDR3 region has the DNA TGTGCCAGTAGTATAAACAGGAGGGGCGTCGACACCGGGGAGCTGTTTTTT. As protein: CASSINRRGVDTGELFF.

The genes are TRBV5-1 and TRBJ2-1; D gene uncertain. The CDR3 contains 14 residues. The germline gives CDR1 SGHRS, CDR2 YFSETQ. Between the trimmed V and J ends, which lost 1 base and 1 base, there was a span of 6 bases. CDR3 residues: CASSLSASYNEQFF. Here the CDR3 DNA reads TGCGCCAGCAGCTTGAGTGCGTCCTACAATGAGCAGTTCTTC. Using reference TRBV5-1 and TRBJ2-1 for the parts outside the CDR3, the full variable domain is KAGVTQTPRYLIKTRGQQVTLSCSPISGHRSVSWYQQTPGQGLQFLFEYFSETQRNKGNFPGRFSGRQFSNSRSEMNVSTLELGDSALYLCASSLSASYNEQFFGPGTRLTVL.

This clone was seen once. At one end the junction does not follow the germline gene, possibly because of a read error. The chain combines TRBV7-7 with TRBJ2-7; D ambiguous. CDR1 SSHAT and CDR2 FNYEAQ come from the germline V gene (reference sequence). This CDR3 has 15 amino acids. The CDR3 region has the DNA TGTGCTAGCAGCCCCCCGGGTGTGGGTTTCTACGAGCAGTACTTC. Translation gives CASSPPGVGFYEQYF.

This clone is a singleton in its sample. V gene TRBV6-4 combines with J gene TRBJ2-1, with 11 bases identical to TRBD2. There are 16 residues in the CDR3. Germline V gene data show CDR1 as MRHNA and CDR2 as SNTAGT. V was pared by 5 bases and J by 5 bases, with 8 bases of the junction left unmatched. The DNA for the CDR3 is TGTGCCAGCAGTTCATCGACTAGCGGGGTTCACAATGAGCAGTTCTTC. Its protein is CASSSSTSGVHNEQFF.

This clone was counted only a few times. The chain combines TRBV14 with TRBJ1-6, with TRBD1 matching 10 bases. The germline V gene has CDR1 SGHDN and CDR2 FVKESK. V lost 1 base, J lost 7 bases, and 4 bases stayed unmatched. The CDR3 covers 16 residues. The CDR3 loop reads CASSQGQGAPNSPLHF. In DNA form, the CDR3 reads TGTGCCAGCAGCCAAGGACAGGGGGCCCCCAATTCACCCCTCCACTTT.

This clone was counted only a few times. V usage is TRBV30 and J usage is TRBJ2-3; D is unclear. The CDR3 is made up of 12 amino acids. V lost 2 bases to trimming and J lost 0 bases, with 3 bases between them. The germline gives CDR1 GTSNPN, CDR2 SVGIG (reference sequence). The CDR3 bases are TGTGCCTGGAGTTCTAGCACAGATACGCAGTATTTT. It is translated as CAWSSSTDTQYF.

CDR3 nucleotide sequence: TGTGCCAGCAGCCCTCGACAGGGGAACACCGGGGAGCTGTTTTTT. Encoded protein: CASSPRQGNTGELFF. The rearrangement joins TRBV9 to TRBJ2-2; 7 bases fit TRBD1. The CDR3 loop spans 15 amino acids. Germline CDR1 reads SGDLS; CDR2 reads YYNGEE. V shed 4 bases, J shed 1 base, and the junction held 4 bases outside the gene matches.